This section outlines one T cell receptor (beta chain) sequence together with its context. The target antigen is unknown. Germline CDR1 SGHVS, CDR2 FNYEAQ. The CDR3 length is 18 residues. Trimming left V 8 bases short and J 2 bases short, with 25 bases between. Treatment of the sample: oral pan-JAK inhibitor, 5-10 mg twice daily. The entry originates in a study of CD8+ T cells in alopecia areata. Study-level information: Affected scalp percentage set treated patients' severity scores. Study-wide points: Under tofacitinib, fewer expanded CD8+ clones appeared among the top 100 scalp clones. Lesional scalp exceeded normal scalp in clonality, especially in alopecia totalis/universalis. Persistence during tofacitinib was seen for many expanded lesional clones in scalp and blood.

Reverse transcribed after extraction, RNA yielded cDNA as the sequencing template. Profiled with immunoSEQ multiplex PCR; TCRdb holds only in-frame clones, not every one. Of about 180,000 clones listed, about 53% are singletons. The sequence was obtained from a human donor with alopecia areata. The source material was CD8+ T cells sorted from blood, sampled at week 24, from a patient treated with tofacitinib. This sequence joins TRBV7-6 and TRBJ1-5; D is uncertain. Here the CDR3 reads CASSPVEGRVLGNQPQHF. For the CDR3, the DNA is TGTGCCAGCTCCCCCGTGGAGGGAAGGGTCTTAGGCAATCAGCCCCAGCATTTT.